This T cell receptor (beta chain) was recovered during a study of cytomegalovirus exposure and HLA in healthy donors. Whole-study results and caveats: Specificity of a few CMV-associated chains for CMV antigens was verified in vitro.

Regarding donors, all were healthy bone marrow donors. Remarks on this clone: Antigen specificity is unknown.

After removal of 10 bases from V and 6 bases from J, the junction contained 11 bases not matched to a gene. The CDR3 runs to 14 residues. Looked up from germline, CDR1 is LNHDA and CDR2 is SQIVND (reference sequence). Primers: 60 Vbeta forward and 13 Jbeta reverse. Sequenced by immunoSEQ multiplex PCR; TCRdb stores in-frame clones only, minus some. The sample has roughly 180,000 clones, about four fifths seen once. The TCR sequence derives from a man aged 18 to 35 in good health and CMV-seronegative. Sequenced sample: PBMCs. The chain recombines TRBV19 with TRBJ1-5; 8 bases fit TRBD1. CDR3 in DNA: TGTGCCACACAAGCCAGGGGGCTCGGTCAGCCCCAGCATTTT. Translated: CATQARGLGQPQHF.